This entry is about one TCR beta chain. TCRdb redid the calling of the 5' RACE reads with MiXCR, one entry per CDR3 protein. The data contain about 210,000 distinct CDR3 sequences, about a tenth of them singletons. Germline CDR1 is LGHNA and CDR2 is YNFKEQ. The CDR3 extends over 13 amino acids. V was clipped by 0 bases and J by 0 bases, with 2 bases between them. These data come from a study of identical twins. The receptor was isolated from a woman aged 18 to 35 in good health. The chain couples TRBV4-2 to TRBJ1-2; the D is unclear. Sequencing input: memory (CD45RO+) T cells sorted from blood. Written as DNA, the CDR3 is TGTGCCAGCAGCCAAGACTCTAACTATGGCTACACCTTC. Its protein product is CASSQDSNYGYTF.